What follows describes a single T cell receptor beta chain. Authors' analysis steps: Reference gene primer amplification gave nucleated cell count estimates. Assay used: immunoSEQ multiplex PCR; TCRdb lists only in-frame clones, some missing. Clone size and the V and J calls come from that table; the DNA yielded D and trimming. This sample carries about 160,000 clones, more than 80% of them seen once, and the ten largest clones take roughly a tenth. These data are taken from a study of blood T cell repertoires in COVID-19. Study in general: PBMCs, B-cell-depleted T cells, or T cells were the source of the cDNA or gDNA that made up the material.

The clonotype was recovered from a human donor in a cohort sampled during active COVID-19. Sequenced material: peripheral blood.

The chain's CDR3 is CAISSLAHSTDTQYF. CDR3 nucleotide sequence: TGTGCCATCAGTTCCCTAGCTCACAGCACAGATACGCAGTATTTT. The chain joins TRBV10-3 to TRBJ2-3, with D possibly matching TRBD2 (5 bases). This CDR3 contains 15 residues. V gave up 5 bases and J gave up 0 bases, with 12 bases separating them. The germline gives CDR1 ENHRY, CDR2 SYGVKD.